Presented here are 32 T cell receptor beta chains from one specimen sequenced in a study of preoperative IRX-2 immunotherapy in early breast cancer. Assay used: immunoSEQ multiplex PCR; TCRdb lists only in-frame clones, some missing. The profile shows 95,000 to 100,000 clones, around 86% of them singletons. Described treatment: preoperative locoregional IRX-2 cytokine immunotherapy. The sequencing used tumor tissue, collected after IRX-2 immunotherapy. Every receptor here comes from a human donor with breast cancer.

CDR3 nucleotide sequence: TGTGCCAGTAGTCTAGGTAATGAGCAGTTCTTC. Encoded protein: CASSLGNEQFF. The V call is TRBV19, the J call TRBJ2-1; D gene ambiguous. Trimming pared 5 bases from V and 7 bases from J, leaving 6 bases between. This CDR3 region has 11 residues. Germline CDR1 and CDR2: LNHDA and SQIVND (reference sequence).

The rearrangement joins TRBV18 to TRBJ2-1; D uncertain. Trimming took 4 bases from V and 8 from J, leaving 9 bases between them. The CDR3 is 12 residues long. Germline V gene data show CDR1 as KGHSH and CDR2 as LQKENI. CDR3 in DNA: TGTGCCAGCTCACAACAATTGGATGAGCAGTTCTTC. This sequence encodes CASSQQLDEQFF.

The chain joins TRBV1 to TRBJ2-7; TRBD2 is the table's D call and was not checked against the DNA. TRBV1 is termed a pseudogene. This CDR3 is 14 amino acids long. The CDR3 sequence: CASRTSLISYEQYF. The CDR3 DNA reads TGCGCCAGCAGGACTTCTCTTATCTCCTACGAGCAGTACTTC.

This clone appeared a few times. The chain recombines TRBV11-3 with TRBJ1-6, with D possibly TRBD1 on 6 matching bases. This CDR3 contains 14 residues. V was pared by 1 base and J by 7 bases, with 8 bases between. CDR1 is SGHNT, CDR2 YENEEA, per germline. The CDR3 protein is CASSLGTGNSPLHF. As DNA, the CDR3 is TGTGCCAGCAGCTTAGGTACAGGGAATTCACCCCTCCACTTT.

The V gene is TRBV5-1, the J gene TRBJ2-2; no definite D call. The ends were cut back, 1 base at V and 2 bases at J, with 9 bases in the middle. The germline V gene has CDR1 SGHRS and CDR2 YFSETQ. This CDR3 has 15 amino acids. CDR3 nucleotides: TGCGCCAGCAGCTTGTATTCTAGTAACACCGGGGAGCTGTTTTTT. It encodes CASSLYSSNTGELFF.

CDR3 in amino acids: CASSGKGTSGINGELFF. The CDR3 DNA is TGTGCCAGCAGTGGGAAAGGGACTAGCGGGATCAACGGGGAGCTGTTTTTT. The chain is built from TRBV6-8 and TRBJ2-2; TRBD2 matches 13 bases. With 5 bases clipped from V and 7 bases from J, the junction kept 10 bases outside the gene matches. CDR3 length equals 17 residues. Germline assignment: CDR1 MNHGY and CDR2 SAAAGT.

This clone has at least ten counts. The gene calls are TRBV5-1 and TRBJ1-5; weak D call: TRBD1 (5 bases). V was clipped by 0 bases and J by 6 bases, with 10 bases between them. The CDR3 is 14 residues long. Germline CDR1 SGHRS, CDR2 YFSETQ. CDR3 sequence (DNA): TGCGCCAGCAGCTTGGGAACAGGAGGTCAGCCCCAGCATTTT. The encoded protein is CASSLGTGGQPQHF. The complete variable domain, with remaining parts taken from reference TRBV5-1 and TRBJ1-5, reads KAGVTQTPRYLIKTRGQQVTLSCSPISGHRSVSWYQQTPGQGLQFLFEYFSETQRNKGNFPGRFSGRQFSNSRSEMNVSTLELGDSALYLCASSLGTGGQPQHFGDGTRLSIL.

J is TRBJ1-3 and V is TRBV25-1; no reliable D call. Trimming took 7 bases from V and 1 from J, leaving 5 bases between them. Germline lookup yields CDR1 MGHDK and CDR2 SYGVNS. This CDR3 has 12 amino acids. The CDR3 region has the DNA TGTGCCAGCAAAGGGTCTGGAAACACCATATATTTT. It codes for CASKGSGNTIYF.

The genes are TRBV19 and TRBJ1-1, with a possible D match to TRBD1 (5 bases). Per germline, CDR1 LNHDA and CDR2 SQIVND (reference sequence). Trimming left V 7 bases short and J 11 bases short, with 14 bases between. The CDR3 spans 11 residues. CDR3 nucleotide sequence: TGTGCCAGTATTGGGGCAAGGGTGGCTTTCTTT. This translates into CASIGARVAFF.

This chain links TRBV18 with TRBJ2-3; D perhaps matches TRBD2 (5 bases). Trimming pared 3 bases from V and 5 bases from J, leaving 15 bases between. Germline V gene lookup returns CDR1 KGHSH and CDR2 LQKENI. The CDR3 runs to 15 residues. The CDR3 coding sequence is TGTGCCAGCTCACCCGGCGGGTTTTCGAAAGATACGCAGTATTTT. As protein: CASSPGGFSKDTQYF.

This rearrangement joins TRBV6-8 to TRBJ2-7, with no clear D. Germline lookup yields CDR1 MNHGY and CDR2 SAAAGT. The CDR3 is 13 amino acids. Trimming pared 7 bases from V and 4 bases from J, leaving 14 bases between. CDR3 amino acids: CASITPLPYEQYF. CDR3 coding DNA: TGTGCCAGCATCACCCCACTTCCTTACGAGCAGTACTTC.

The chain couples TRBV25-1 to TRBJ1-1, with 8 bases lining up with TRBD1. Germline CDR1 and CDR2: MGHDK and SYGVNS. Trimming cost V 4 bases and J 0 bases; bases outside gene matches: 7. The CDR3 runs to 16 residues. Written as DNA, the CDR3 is TGTGCCAGCAGTGGAGTACAGGGGGATTTGAACACTGAAGCTTTCTTT. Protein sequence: CASSGVQGDLNTEAFF.

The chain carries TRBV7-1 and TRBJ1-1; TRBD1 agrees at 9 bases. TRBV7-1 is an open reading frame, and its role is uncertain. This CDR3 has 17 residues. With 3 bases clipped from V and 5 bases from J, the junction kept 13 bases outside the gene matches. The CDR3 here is CASSSPGQGGDGTEAFF. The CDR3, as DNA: TGTGCCAGCAGCTCGCCGGGACAGGGAGGCGACGGAACTGAAGCTTTCTTT.

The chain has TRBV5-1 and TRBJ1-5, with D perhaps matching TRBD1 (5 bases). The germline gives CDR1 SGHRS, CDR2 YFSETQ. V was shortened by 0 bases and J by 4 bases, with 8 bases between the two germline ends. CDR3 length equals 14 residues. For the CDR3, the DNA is TGCGCCAGCAGCTTGGGGTCAGGGAATCAGCCCCAGCATTTT. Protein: CASSLGSGNQPQHF.

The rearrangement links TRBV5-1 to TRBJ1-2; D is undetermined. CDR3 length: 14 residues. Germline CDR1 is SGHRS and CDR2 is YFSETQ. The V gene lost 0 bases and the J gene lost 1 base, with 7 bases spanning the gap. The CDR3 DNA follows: TGCGCCAGCAGCTTGGCCTACAGTAACTATGGCTACACCTTC. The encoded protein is CASSLAYSNYGYTF.

This CDR3 reads CASSSMLEGEQYF. In nucleotides, the CDR3 is TGTGCCAGCAGTTCTATGTTGGAGGGCGAGCAGTACTTC. The chain is built from TRBV28 and TRBJ2-7; perhaps TRBD2 as D (6 bases). The ends were cut back, 4 bases at V and 6 bases at J, with 13 bases in the middle. In germline, CDR1 is MDHEN, CDR2 SYDVKM. This CDR3 region has 13 residues.

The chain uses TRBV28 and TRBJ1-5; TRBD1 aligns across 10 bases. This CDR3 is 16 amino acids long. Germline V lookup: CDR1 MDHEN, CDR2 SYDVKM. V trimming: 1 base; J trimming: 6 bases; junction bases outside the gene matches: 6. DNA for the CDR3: TGTGCCAGCAGTTTATTGACAGGGGGCGGGGTTCAGCCCCAGCATTTT. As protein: CASSLLTGGGVQPQHF.

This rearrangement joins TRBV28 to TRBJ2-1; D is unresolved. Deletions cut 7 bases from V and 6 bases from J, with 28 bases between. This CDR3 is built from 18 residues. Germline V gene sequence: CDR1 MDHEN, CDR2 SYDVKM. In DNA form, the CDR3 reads TGTGCCAGCAACCCTCGAGCGACCAGCAGTTACATCCGCAATGAGCAGTTCTTC. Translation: CASNPRATSSYIRNEQFF.

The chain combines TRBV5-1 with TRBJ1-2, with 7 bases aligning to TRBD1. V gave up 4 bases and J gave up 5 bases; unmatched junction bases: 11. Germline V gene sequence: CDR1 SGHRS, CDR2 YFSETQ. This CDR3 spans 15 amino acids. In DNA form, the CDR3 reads TGCGCCAGCAGCGAAAGACAGGGAAAGGGGTATGGCTACACCTTC. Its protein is CASSERQGKGYGYTF.

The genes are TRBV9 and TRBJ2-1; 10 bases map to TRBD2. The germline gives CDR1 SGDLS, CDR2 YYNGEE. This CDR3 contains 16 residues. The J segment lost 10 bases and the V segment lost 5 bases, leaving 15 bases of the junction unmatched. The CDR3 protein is CASSRSGRALIIEQFF. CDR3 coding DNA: TGTGCCAGCAGTAGGAGCGGGAGGGCGCTGATAATCGAGCAGTTCTTC.

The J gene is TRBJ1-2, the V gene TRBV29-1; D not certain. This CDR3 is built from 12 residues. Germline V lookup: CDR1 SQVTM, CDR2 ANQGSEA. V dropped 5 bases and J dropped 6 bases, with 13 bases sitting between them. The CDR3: CSVSVPSDGYTF. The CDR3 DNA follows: TGCAGCGTTTCGGTGCCTAGCGATGGCTACACCTTC.

CDR3 coding DNA: TGCGCCAGCAGGCTTGGAGGGACCAGGTCTGAAGCTTTCTTT. The encoded protein is CASRLGGTRSEAFF. The chain joins TRBV5-1 to TRBJ1-1; D is possibly TRBD1 (5 bases). Germline V gives CDR1 SGHRS, CDR2 YFSETQ. V shed 5 bases and J shed 6 bases, with 17 bases lying between them. This CDR3 is built from 14 residues.

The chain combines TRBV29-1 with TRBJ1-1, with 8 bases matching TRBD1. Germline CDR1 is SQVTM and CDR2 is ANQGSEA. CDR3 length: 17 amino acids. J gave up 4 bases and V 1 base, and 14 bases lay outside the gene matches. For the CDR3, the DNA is TGCAGCGTTGAAGGAGGGGCAGGGGGCAAAATGACCACTGAAGCTTTCTTT. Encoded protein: CSVEGGAGGKMTTEAFF. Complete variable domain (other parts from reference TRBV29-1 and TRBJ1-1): SAVISQKPSRDICQRGTSLTIQCQVDSQVTMMFWYRQQPGQSLTLIATANQGSEATYESGFVIDKFPISRPNLTFSTLTVSNMSPEDSSIYLCSVEGGAGGKMTTEAFFGQGTRLTVV.

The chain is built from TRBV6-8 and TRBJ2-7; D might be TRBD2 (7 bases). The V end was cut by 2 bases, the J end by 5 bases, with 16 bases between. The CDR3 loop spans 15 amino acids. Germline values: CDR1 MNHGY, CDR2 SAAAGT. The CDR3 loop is CASSYVKGGRNEQYF. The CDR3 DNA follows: TGTGCCAGCAGTTACGTAAAGGGGGGGCGAAACGAGCAGTACTTC.

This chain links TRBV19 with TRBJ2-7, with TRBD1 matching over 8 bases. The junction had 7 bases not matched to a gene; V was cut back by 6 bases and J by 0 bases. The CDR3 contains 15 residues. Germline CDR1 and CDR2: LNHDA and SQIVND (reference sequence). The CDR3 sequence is CASSRDRLSSYEQYF. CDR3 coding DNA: TGTGCCAGTAGCCGGGACAGGTTGAGCTCCTACGAGCAGTACTTC. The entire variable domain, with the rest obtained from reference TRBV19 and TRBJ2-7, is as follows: DGGITQSPKYLFRKEGQNVTLSCEQNLNHDAMYWYRQDPGQGLRLIYYSQIVNDFQKGDIAEGYSVSREKKESFPLTVTSAQKNPTAFYLCASSRDRLSSYEQYFGPGTRLTVT.

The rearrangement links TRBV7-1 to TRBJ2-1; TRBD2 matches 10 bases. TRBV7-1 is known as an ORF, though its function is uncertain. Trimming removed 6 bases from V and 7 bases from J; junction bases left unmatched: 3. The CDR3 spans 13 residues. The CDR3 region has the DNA TGTGCCAGCAGTGTAGCGGGAGGTAATGAGCAGTTCTTC. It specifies CASSVAGGNEQFF.

The CDR3 here is CASSLGDRVSNEQFF. In DNA form, the CDR3 reads TGCGCCAGCAGCTTGGGCGACAGGGTATCGAATGAGCAGTTCTTC. The rearrangement uses TRBV5-1 and TRBJ2-1, with 7 bases identical to TRBD1. The CDR3 is 15 residues long. Trimming cost V 0 bases and J 7 bases; bases outside gene matches: 7. The germline gives CDR1 SGHRS, CDR2 YFSETQ.

The CDR3 DNA sequence: TGTGCCACCAGTGATTTTGGCAACACTGAAGCTTTCTTT. As protein: CATSDFGNTEAFF. The chain uses TRBV22-1 and TRBJ1-1; TRBD1 is the table's D call, not checked against the DNA. TRBV22-1 is tagged as a pseudogene. This CDR3 comprises 13 residues.

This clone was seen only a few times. The CDR3 DNA follows: TGCAGCGCATGGTGGGTGGGAGAATACGAGCAGTACTTC. This encodes CSAWWVGEYEQYF. V usage is TRBV29-1 and J usage is TRBJ2-7; a possible D gene is TRBD2 (5 bases). V was shortened by 7 bases and J by 4 bases, with 17 bases between the two germline ends. The V gene's germline CDR1 is SQVTM and CDR2 ANQGSEA. The CDR3 sequence is 13 residues long.

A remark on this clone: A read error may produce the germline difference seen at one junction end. The CDR3 protein is CASLARTDLNIGELFF. The CDR3 DNA is TGTGCCAGCCTCGCCCGGACAGATCTGAACATCGGGGAGCTGTTTTTT. V and J are TRBV25-1 and TRBJ2-2; tentative D call: TRBD1 (6 bases). There are 16 residues in the CDR3. Germline loops: CDR1 MGHDK, CDR2 SYGVNS.

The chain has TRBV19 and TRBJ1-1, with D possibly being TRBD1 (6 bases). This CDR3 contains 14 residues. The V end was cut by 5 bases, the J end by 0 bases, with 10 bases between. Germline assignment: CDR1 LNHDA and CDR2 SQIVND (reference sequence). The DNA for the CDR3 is TGTGCCAGTAGTGTAACAGGGATGAACACTGAAGCTTTCTTT. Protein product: CASSVTGMNTEAFF.

The CDR3 here is CATQGVQNTEAFF. CDR3 nucleotide sequence: TGTGCCACCCAAGGGGTCCAGAACACTGAAGCTTTCTTT. The J gene is TRBJ1-1, the V gene TRBV6-8, with D maybe TRBD1 (5 bases). V shed 10 bases and J shed 1 base, with 13 bases lying between them. CDR1 and CDR2 (germline): MNHGY, SAAAGT. This CDR3 is 13 amino acids long.